A selection of T cell receptor beta chains follows, all from one sample in a study of T cell clones after liver transplantation. No antigen has been identified for these receptors. Sequencing used immunoSEQ multiplex PCR; TCRdb keeps in-frame clones, though not all of them. Among about 4,800 clones, 25% to 30% were seen once, and the ten largest hold approximately 15%. Sequenced: CD4+ T cells from cultured PBMCs. Every receptor here comes from a human patient who received a liver transplant. A subset of T cells may come from the graft donor. Each CDR3 is given with its conserved first and last residue. Only some rows state a clone size, as once, few, many or a class for expanded clones.

CASSRLGQGNTEAFF	TRBJ1-1	TRBV14	large	15
CASSYTPSKETQYF	TRBJ2-5	TRBV6-6	few	14
CASSPRTQGEAFF	TRBJ1-1	TRBV18	.	13
CASSLRLAGDKDIQYF	TRBJ2-4	TRBV7-3	few	16
CSGARDRGSGYTF	TRBJ1-2	TRBV29-1	few	13
CASSYGRGLSGYEQYF	TRBJ2-7	TRBV6-6	few	16
CASSPEAMDQPQHF	TRBJ1-5	TRBV4-1	.	14
CASKTGGLLYEQYF	.	TRBV2	.	14
CASSNLPGLGESPLHF	TRBJ1-6	TRBV9	few	16
CSGRTGDTGELFF	TRBJ2-2	TRBV29-1	few	13
CASSLKLAGEETQYF	TRBJ2-5	TRBV5-4	.	15
CAWAGASNEKLFF	TRBJ1-4	TRBV30	large	13
CASSYGGTTNYGYTF	TRBJ1-2	TRBV10-3	.	15
CASSLTVGRAFF	TRBJ1-1	TRBV7-9	medium-sized	12
CASSFDRGETQYF	TRBJ2-5	TRBV5-4	few	13
CASSLRGSYEQYF	TRBJ2-7	TRBV7-6	few	13
CASSVLSGGAGNEQFF	TRBJ2-1	TRBV9	few	16
CASSFSPGPNQPQHF	TRBJ1-5	TRBV7-2	medium-sized	15
CAWSLKAGFAFF	TRBJ2-1	TRBV30	.	12
CASSRGSGNFETQYF	TRBJ2-5	TRBV14	few	15
CASSQESGTSGVDTQYF	TRBJ2-3	TRBV4-3	.	17
CASRPIAGGWYNEQFF	TRBJ2-1	TRBV11-2	few	16
CASSERHTQETQYF	TRBJ2-5	TRBV19	.	14
CASNQGPYEQYF	TRBJ2-7	TRBV28	few	12